This T cell receptor (beta chain) appears in the sequencing data of a study of shared clonotypes between healthy human individuals. This clone was picked up a small number of times. In the same sample, other DNA sequences code for this CDR3. In the naive CD8 group, cells lacked CD45RO and were positively selected for CCR7, so terminally differentiated effector memory CD45RA+ cells were left out. The CDR3 has 12 residues. V lost 4 bases to trimming and J lost 6 bases, with 10 bases between them. Per germline, CDR1 SEHNR and CDR2 FQNEAQ (reference sequence). Data came from immunoSEQ multiplex PCR; TCRdb stores just in-frame clones and leaves some out. The sample includes about 2.1 million clones, approximately 92% of them seen just once.

The chain has TRBV7-9 and TRBJ2-7; D is perhaps TRBD1 (7 bases). The sequenced sample was naive CD8+ T cells from PBMCs. The TCR comes from a man aged 18 to 30 in good health. Some clones in this sample may be carry-over from other donors' samples. CDR3 loop: CASSSGGGEQYF. The CDR3 region has the DNA TGTGCCAGCAGCTCAGGGGGAGGCGAGCAGTACTTC.